These T cell receptor beta chains were read from a single sample in a study of CD8 T cells in ankylosing spondylitis. TCRdb ran MiXCR on the 5' RACE reads and lists one entry per CDR3 protein. This sample carries about 460,000 distinct CDR3 sequences, approximately 5% of them seen once, and the ten largest clones take roughly 3.5%. Input material: blood, either unsorted or a sorted T cell fraction (not recorded which). Source of these receptors: a male donor with ankylosing spondylitis. The CDR3 runs from the conserved cysteine through the conserved F or W. Size tells how often a clone was seen (once, few, many) or the class of an expanded clone, and some rows leave it out.

clone_size | v_call | cdr3_aa
many | TRBV18 | CASSPTARTTEAFF
many | TRBV12-3/TRBV12-4 | CASNRLAGHEQFF
NA | TRBV7-9 | CASSLAWGSGAEAFF
few | TRBV20-1 | CSALGTSGVEEYF
few | TRBV5-1 | CASSLGQGDGEQYF
many | TRBV4-3 | CASSQDLVLAGYEQYF
many | TRBV20-1 | CSARDQEGNNEQFF
many | TRBV4-2 | CASSQERASAGANVLTF
many | TRBV6-5 | CASSYSPRTLAEETQYF
many | TRBV20-1 | CSGGDRSYEQYF
NA | TRBV18 | CASSPEGMSYEQYF
NA | TRBV18 | CASSALPGLAVTDTQYF
many | TRBV20-1 | CSACRRASTDTQYF
many | TRBV9 | CASSVEDTQYF
many | TRBV24-1 | CATASGLEETQYF
many | TRBV29-1 | CSVDRRESSYNEQFF
NA | TRBV18 | CASSPRLQGYTDTQYF
NA | TRBV29-1 | CSASRPAGCCEQYF
many | TRBV9 | CASSVLHGGAEETQYF
many | TRBV12-3/TRBV12-4 | CASSRQGGGTGELFF
few | TRBV6-1 | CASSQLAGGAYNEQFF
many | TRBV27 | CASSLSPPGLAQRSYEQYF
many | TRBV7-9 | CASSARGKETQYF
many | TRBV20-1 | CSAIYDFYGYTF
many | TRBV6-5 | CASSYLDTGGNEQYF
NA | TRBV7-2 | CASSFSAGVETQYF
many | TRBV20-1 | CSASRGPMTDTQYF
many | TRBV7-6 | CASSARGRGLLSAQYF
many | TRBV12-3/TRBV12-4 | CASSLQTGSDTQYF
NA | TRBV7-2 | CASSSQSNQPQHF
few | TRBV18 | CASSGQGAHTEAFF
many | TRBV5-1 | CASSLVVTPNTGELFF
many | TRBV20-1 | CSARARRTGPFLLTDTQYF
many | TRBV20-1 | CSALGSTNYGYTF
few | TRBV20-1 | CSASGGRQETQYF
many | TRBV11-2 | CASSLKVGPVYEQYF
many | TRBV4-3 | CASSPGAGGGYEQYF
many | TRBV7-9 | CASSLAGRLVGYTF
few | TRBV6-2/TRBV6-3 | CASRPPGLAVYEQYF
many | TRBV7-2 | CASTVRGGAYNEQFF
few | TRBV20-1 | CSASSSPIDRLLWASEAFF
many | TRBV27 | CASTGDRKGGSPLHF
many | TRBV20-1 | CSAAAGSTYEQYF
NA | TRBV6-2/TRBV6-3 | CASRGLRISTDYGNEQFF
many | TRBV20-1 | CSARDRLGEKSPNEQFF
few | TRBV11-2 | CASTRGSSGRGNEQFF
many | TRBV6-5 | CASSLDRGLGSYNSPLHF
few | TRBV4-3 | CASSQVGGGPEDTQYF
many | TRBV29-1 | CSVDGQGGTDTQYF
few | TRBV6-2/TRBV6-3 | CASSGHQRGQETQYF
few | TRBV18 | CASSPPRTSLVAFF
many | TRBV29-1 | CSVEWGLGRPNTEAFF